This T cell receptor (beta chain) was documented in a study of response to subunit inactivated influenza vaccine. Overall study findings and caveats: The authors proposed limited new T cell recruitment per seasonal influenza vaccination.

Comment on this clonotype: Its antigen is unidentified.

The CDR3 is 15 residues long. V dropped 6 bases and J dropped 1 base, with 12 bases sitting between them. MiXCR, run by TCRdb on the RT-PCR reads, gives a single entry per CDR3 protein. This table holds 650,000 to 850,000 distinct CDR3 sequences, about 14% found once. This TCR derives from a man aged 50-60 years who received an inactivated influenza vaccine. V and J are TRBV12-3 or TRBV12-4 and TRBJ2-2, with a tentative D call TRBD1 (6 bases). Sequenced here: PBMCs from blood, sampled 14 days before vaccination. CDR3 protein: CASSLRQVNTGELFF. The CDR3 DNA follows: TGTGCCAGCAGCCTAAGACAGGTGAACACCGGGGAGCTGTTTTTT.